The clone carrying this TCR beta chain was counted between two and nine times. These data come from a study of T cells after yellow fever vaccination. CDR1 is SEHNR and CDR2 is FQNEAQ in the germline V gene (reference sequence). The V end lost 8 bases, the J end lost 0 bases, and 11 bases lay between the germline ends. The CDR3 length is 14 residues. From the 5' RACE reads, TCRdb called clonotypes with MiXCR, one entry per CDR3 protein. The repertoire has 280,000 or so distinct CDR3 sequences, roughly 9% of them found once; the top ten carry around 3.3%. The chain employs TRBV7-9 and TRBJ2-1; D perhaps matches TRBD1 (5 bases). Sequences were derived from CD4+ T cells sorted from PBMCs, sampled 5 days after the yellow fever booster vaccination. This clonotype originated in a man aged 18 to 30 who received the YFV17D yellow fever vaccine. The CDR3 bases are TGTGCCAGCGGAGTCAGGGTCTCCTACAATGAGCAGTTCTTC. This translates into CASGVRVSYNEQFF.